This T cell receptor (beta chain) was identified in a study of blood T cells in healthy people across ages. The CDR3 extends over 14 amino acids. Trimming took off 4 bases at V and 4 bases at J, with 13 bases between the two ends. CDR1 is MGHDK and CDR2 is SYGVNS in the germline V gene. Using a J-beta primer mix together with a sample-barcoded 5' primer, a second PCR was run for roughly 7 to 12 cycles. TCRdb independently ran MiXCR on the 5' RACE reads; one entry per CDR3 protein. The data contain about 510,000 distinct CDR3 sequences, about 29% of them singletons. The same sample was also studied in work on T cells of mothers and their children.

This sequence joins TRBV25-1 and TRBJ1-2; tentative D call: TRBD1 (5 bases). This sequence was found in a boy aged 2-9 years in good health. Source material: blood. CDR3 bases: TGTGCCAGCAGTGGGACCTGGGGGAGCTATGGCTACACCTTC. Amino acids: CASSGTWGSYGYTF.